The 17 T cell receptor beta chains reported below all come from one sample, sequenced in a study of breast tumors, draining lymph nodes, adjacent tissues. Each CDR3 protein gets one entry after TCRdb re-called the multiplex PCR reads with MiXCR. The top ten hold about 4.1% of the sample, which has some 150,000 distinct CDR3 sequences, about 30% seen once. Samples came from axillary lymph nodes draining the breast cancer. What was sequenced was axillary lymph node tissue. The receptor set was obtained from a female donor with breast cancer. Some clones in this sample may be carry-over from other donors' samples.

This clonotype has at least ten counts. The V gene is TRBV7-2, the J gene TRBJ1-6; possible D gene TRBD1, 5 bases. CDR1 and CDR2 from the germline V gene are SGHTA and FQGNSA. Trimming took off 1 base at V and 7 bases at J, with 14 bases between the two ends. The CDR3 totals 16 residues. The CDR3 bases are TGTGCCAGCAGCTTAGAACAGGCCGTAAGGAATTCACCCCTCCACTTT. It codes for CASSLEQAVRNSPLHF.

Note on this clonotype: A read error is possible here, since a much larger clone lies one base away. The chain uses TRBV20-1 and TRBJ2-7; a weak D match, TRBD2 (5 bases). Germline V CDR1 and CDR2: DFQATT, SNEGSKA (reference sequence). The CDR3 spans 14 residues. Trimming stripped 0 bases from V and 6 bases from J, with 15 bases between. The CDR3 protein is CSARESTNLSEQYF. The CDR3 DNA reads TGCAGTGCTAGAGAGTCGACTAATCTCTCCGAGCAGTACTTC.

The chain uses TRBV27 and TRBJ2-3; possible D gene TRBD2, 5 bases. The CDR3 has 14 amino acids. The V gene's germline CDR1 is MNHEY and CDR2 SMNVEV (reference sequence). The V end lost 0 bases, the J end lost 11 bases, and 15 bases lay between the germline ends. The CDR3 bases are TGTGCCAGCAGTTTATCGCTAGCCCTGGATGAGCAGTATTTT. Translating it yields CASSLSLALDEQYF.

This clonotype came up once. One end of the junction varies from germline; a read error may be responsible. This chain connects TRBV19 to TRBJ1-6; 10 bases line up with TRBD1. The CDR3 consists of 16 residues. Per the germline V gene, CDR1 is LNHDA and CDR2 is SQIVND (reference sequence). CDR3 sequence (DNA): TGTGCCAGCAGTATTGAGCCGGGACAGGGGAGTTCACCCCCCCACTTT. The encoded protein is CASSIEPGQGSSPPHF.

The sample holds many counts of this clonotype. A much bigger clone sits one base away, suggesting this may be a read error. The chain links TRBV14 to TRBJ1-6; D call uncertain. The CDR3 has 15 residues. Germline-derived CDR1 and CDR2 are SGHDN and FVKESK. The CDR3 spells CASSQVHMANSPPHF. In DNA form, the CDR3 reads TGTGCCAGCAGCCAAGTGCACATGGCTAATTCACCCCCCCACTTT. Together with reference TRBV14 and TRBJ1-6, the CDR3 gives the full variable domain: EAGVTQFPSHSVIEKGQTVTLRCDPISGHDNLYWYRRVMGKEIKFLLHFVKESKQDESGMPNNRFLAERTGGTYSTLKVQPAELEDSGVYFCASSQVHMANSPPHFGNGTRLTVT.

This clonotype was counted a few times. The chain links TRBV12-3 or TRBV12-4 to TRBJ1-4; 7 nucleotides match TRBD1. The CDR3 sequence is 14 residues long. V trimming: 3 bases; J trimming: 7 bases; junction bases outside the gene matches: 5. The CDR3 here is CASSFLQGGEKLFF. The CDR3 nucleotides read TGTGCCAGCAGTTTTTTGCAGGGGGGTGAAAAACTGTTTTTT.

This clonotype has a count of ten or more. J is TRBJ1-4 and V is TRBV28; 7 bases fit TRBD1. The germline gives CDR1 MDHEN, CDR2 SYDVKM. The CDR3 extends over 14 amino acids. The J segment lost 8 bases and the V segment lost 8 bases, leaving 11 bases of the junction unmatched. CDR3 in DNA: TGTGCCAGCGGAGGGGCAGGGACAGCCGAAAAACTGTTTTTT. Translating it yields CASGGAGTAEKLFF.

The table lists this clonotype with many counts. This chain joins TRBV3-1 and TRBJ1-3; 9 bases agree with TRBD1. CDR3 length: 18 amino acids. The germline gives CDR1 LGHDT, CDR2 YNNKEL (reference sequence). J lost 4 bases, V lost 4 bases, and 14 bases had no gene match. CDR3 in DNA: TGTGCCAGCAGCCGGATTGGGACAGGGCAAAGTTTCGGAAACACCATATATTTT. Translated, it gives CASSRIGTGQSFGNTIYF.

This clonotype was observed at least ten times. This chain joins TRBV6-1 and TRBJ1-2; D not certain. The V gene lost 1 base and the J gene lost 3 bases, with 15 bases spanning the gap. Looked up from germline, CDR1 is MNHNS and CDR2 is SASEGT. This CDR3 has 16 residues. CDR3 sequence reads: CASSEEPGLKDYGYTF. DNA for the CDR3: TGTGCCAGCAGTGAAGAACCCGGGCTCAAGGACTATGGCTACACCTTC.

The chain employs TRBV12-3 or TRBV12-4 and TRBJ1-4, with 10 positions matching TRBD1. The length of the CDR3 is 17 residues. J gave up 16 bases and V 7 bases, and 24 bases lay outside the gene matches. Here the CDR3 reads CASNFGPWTGGYEEPFF. In nucleotides, the CDR3 is TGTGCCAGCAACTTCGGCCCGTGGACAGGGGGTTACGAAGAACCGTTTTTT.

Many counts were recorded for this clonotype. The rearrangement uses TRBV20-1 and TRBJ2-1, with 12 nucleotides matching TRBD1. In germline, CDR1 is DFQATT, CDR2 SNEGSKA (reference sequence). V lost 6 bases to trimming and J lost 14 bases; unmatched junction nucleotides: 8. CDR3 length: 12 amino acids. The CDR3 loop reads CSAPGQGALKFF. DNA for the CDR3: TGCAGTGCCCCGGGACAGGGGGCGTTGAAGTTCTTC.

This clonotype was seen only once. The chain links TRBV5-4 to TRBJ1-1; D gene unclear. In germline, CDR1 is SGHNT, CDR2 YYREEE (reference sequence). Between the trimmed V and J ends, which lost 4 bases and 8 bases, there was a span of 15 bases. The length of the CDR3 is 13 residues. CDR3 amino acids: CASSLPGRTEAFF. The CDR3 nucleotides read TGTGCCAGCAGCCTTCCGGGTAGGACCGAAGCTTTCTTT.

V and J are TRBV5-1 and TRBJ1-1; D gene uncertain. The CDR3 runs to 12 residues. Germline lookup yields CDR1 SGHRS and CDR2 YFSETQ. V dropped 4 bases and J dropped 10 bases, with 14 bases sitting between them. The CDR3 DNA reads TGCGCCAGCAGCGCTGTTTCCGAACCAGCTTTCTTT. As protein: CASSAVSEPAFF.

The rearrangement joins TRBV28 to TRBJ2-2, with 7 bases matching TRBD1. With V trimmed by 4 bases and J by 1 base, 6 bases remained unmatched. Per the germline V gene, CDR1 is MDHEN and CDR2 is SYDVKM. The CDR3 has 16 residues. This CDR3 is CASSSKDRRNTGELFF. The CDR3 DNA sequence: TGTGCCAGCAGTTCGAAGGACAGGAGGAACACCGGGGAGCTGTTTTTT.

At least ten counts were recorded for this clonotype. V usage is TRBV10-3 and J usage is TRBJ2-3, with TRBD2 matching 8 bases. The CDR3 sequence is 16 residues long. Trimming cost V 8 bases and J 3 bases; bases outside gene matches: 13. Looked up from germline, CDR1 is ENHRY and CDR2 is SYGVKD. CDR3 region: CAIAAVAGGLTDTQYF. The DNA for the CDR3 is TGTGCCATCGCGGCGGTGGCGGGAGGATTGACAGATACGCAGTATTTT.

This clonotype showed up just a few times. This chain links TRBV7-3 with TRBJ1-1; a weak D match, TRBD1 (6 bases). Trimming cost V 0 bases and J 8 bases, with 13 bases left between them. CDR3 length: 14 residues. Germline CDR1 and CDR2: SGHTA and FQGTGA. CDR3 residues: CASSLTGQGTEAFF. CDR3 coding DNA: TGTGCCAGCAGCTTAACTGGCCAGGGGACGGAAGCTTTCTTT.

With respect to this clonotype: A much bigger clone sits one base away, suggesting this may be a read error. This chain links TRBV11-2 with TRBJ2-5; TRBD2 matches 8 bases. Germline values: CDR1 SGHAT, CDR2 FQNNGV. CDR3 length equals 16 residues. The CDR3: CASSLLGLAYRETQCF. CDR3 DNA sequence: TGTGCCAGCAGCTTACTTGGACTAGCATATCGAGAGACCCAGTGCTTC.